The clone carrying this T cell receptor (beta chain) was picked up many times. Its cognate antigen is unknown. These data come from a study of early T cells in non-severe SARS-CoV-2 infection. Study in general: Unsorted whole-blood RNA was sequenced in bulk, leaving chains unpaired.

Unique molecular identifiers (one per individual cDNA molecule) were attached. Each CDR3 protein is one row after TCRdb ran MiXCR on the 5' RACE reads. The data contain tens of thousands of distinct CDR3 sequences, 5.5% to 8.5% of them seen just once; the ten biggest clones take up 5.8%. Overall study findings and caveats: Private and CD4 specificities were missed by VDJdb matching, skewed to anti-spike CD8.

CDR3 length equals 14 residues. The germline gives CDR1 LGHNA, CDR2 YSLEER. V dropped 1 base and J dropped 6 bases, with 9 bases sitting between them. This receptor was obtained from an adult who was a healthcare worker with PCR-confirmed SARS-CoV-2 infection or an uninfected control (not recorded which). The sequencing here drew on whole blood, taken at baseline. The chain carries TRBV4-3 and TRBJ1-4; no clear D. CDR3 in DNA: TGCGCCAGCAGCCAAGGAGGTACCGATGAAAAACTGTTTTTT. Its translation: CASSQGGTDEKLFF.